These 3 T cell receptor beta chains came from one sample sequenced in a study of shared clonotypes between healthy human individuals. Generated by immunoSEQ multiplex PCR, the TCRdb table keeps only in-frame clones and is missing some. The data hold a few hundred thousand clones, with roughly 79% observed a single time. The specimen sequenced was PBMCs. All receptors come from a woman aged 40 to 49 in good health. Some clones in this sample may be carry-over from other donors' samples.

The chain combines TRBV7-3 with TRBJ2-5; 12 nucleotides agree with TRBD2. Germline assignment: CDR1 SGHTA and CDR2 FQGTGA. The CDR3 runs to 15 residues. Trimming removed 4 bases from V and 5 bases from J; junction bases left unmatched: 5. The CDR3: CASSSGTSGFETQYF. In DNA, the CDR3 is TGTGCCAGCAGCTCCGGGACTAGCGGGTTTGAGACCCAGTACTTC.

The V and J genes are TRBV4-3 and TRBJ2-4; D call uncertain. CDR3 length equals 16 residues. The germline CDR1 and CDR2 sequences are LGHNA and YSLEER. The germline V and J ends were trimmed by 1 base and 0 bases, with 10 bases remaining between them. The CDR3 DNA is TGCGCCAGCAGCCAAGCCCCCAACCTAGCCAAAAACATTCAGTACTTC. Its translation is CASSQAPNLAKNIQYF.

The V gene is TRBV4-2, the J gene TRBJ2-1, with D unresolved. Germline V CDR1 and CDR2: LGHNA, YNFKEQ. The length of the CDR3 is 14 residues. V lost 0 bases and J lost 7, with 10 bases in between. The CDR3 loop reads CASSQDRNGNEQFF. CDR3 nucleotide sequence: TGTGCCAGCAGCCAAGATAGAAACGGGAATGAGCAGTTCTTC.